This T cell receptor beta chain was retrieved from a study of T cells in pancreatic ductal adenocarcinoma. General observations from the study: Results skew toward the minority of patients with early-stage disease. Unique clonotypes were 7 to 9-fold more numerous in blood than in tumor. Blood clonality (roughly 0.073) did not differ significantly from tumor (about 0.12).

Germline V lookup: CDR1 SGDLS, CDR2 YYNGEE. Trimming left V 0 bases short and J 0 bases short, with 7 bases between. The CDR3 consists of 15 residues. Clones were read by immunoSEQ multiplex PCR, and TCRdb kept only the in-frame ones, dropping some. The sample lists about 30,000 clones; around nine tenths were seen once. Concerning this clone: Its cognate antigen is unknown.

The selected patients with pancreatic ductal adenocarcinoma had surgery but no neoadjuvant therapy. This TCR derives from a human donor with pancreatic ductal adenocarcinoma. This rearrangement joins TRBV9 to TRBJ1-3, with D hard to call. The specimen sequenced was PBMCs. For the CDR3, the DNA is TGTGCCAGCAGCGTAGGCACCTTCTCTGGAAACACCATATATTTT. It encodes CASSVGTFSGNTIYF.